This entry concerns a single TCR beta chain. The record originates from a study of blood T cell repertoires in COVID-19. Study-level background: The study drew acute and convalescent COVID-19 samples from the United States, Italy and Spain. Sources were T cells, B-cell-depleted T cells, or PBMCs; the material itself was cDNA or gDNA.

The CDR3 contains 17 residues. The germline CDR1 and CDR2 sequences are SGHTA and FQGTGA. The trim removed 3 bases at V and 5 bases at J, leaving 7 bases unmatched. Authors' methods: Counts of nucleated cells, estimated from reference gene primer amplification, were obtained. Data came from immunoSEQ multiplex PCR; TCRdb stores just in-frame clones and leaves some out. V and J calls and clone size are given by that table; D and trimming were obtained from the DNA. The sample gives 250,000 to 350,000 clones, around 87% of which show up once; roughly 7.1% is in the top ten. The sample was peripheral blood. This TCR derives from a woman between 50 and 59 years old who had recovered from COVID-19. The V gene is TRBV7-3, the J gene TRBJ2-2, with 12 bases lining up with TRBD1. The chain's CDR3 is CASSFAGTGGSTGELFF. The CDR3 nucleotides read TGTGCCAGCAGCTTCGCGGGGACAGGGGGCAGTACCGGGGAGCTGTTTTTT.